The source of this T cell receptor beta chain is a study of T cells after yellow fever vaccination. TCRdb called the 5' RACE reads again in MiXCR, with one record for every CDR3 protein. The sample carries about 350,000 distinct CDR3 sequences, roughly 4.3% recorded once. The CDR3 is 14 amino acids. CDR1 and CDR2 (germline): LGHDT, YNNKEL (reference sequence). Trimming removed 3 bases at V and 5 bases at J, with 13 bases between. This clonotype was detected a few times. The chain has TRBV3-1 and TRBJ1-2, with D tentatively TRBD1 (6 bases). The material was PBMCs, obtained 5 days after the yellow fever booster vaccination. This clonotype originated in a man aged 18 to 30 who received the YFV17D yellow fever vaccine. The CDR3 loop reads CASSQRGVLYGYTF. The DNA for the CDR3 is TGTGCCAGCAGCCAGAGGGGGGTTCTTTATGGCTACACCTTC.